A selection of T cell receptor beta chains follows, all from one sample in a study of CD8 T cells in Susac syndrome. TCRdb recomputed calls from the immunoSEQ multiplex PCR reads with MiXCR, one row per CDR3 protein. The sample lists about 200,000 distinct CDR3 sequences; 85% to 95% were seen once. Specimen: CD4+ T cells from PBMCs. The receptors were sampled from a human donor with multiple sclerosis. Both conserved end residues are part of each CDR3. D genes are given only for firm matches. Clone size, where shown, is once, few, many, or a class for clones that have expanded.

d_gene	v_gene	abundance	j_gene	CDR3nt	CDR3aa
TRBD1	TRBV18	NA	TRBJ1-1	TGTGCCAGCTCACAGGACAGGATGAACACTGAAGCTTTCTTT	CASSQDRMNTEAFF
NA	TRBV27	NA	TRBJ2-5	TGTGCCAGCACGGAGACCCAGTACTTC	CASTETQYF
NA	TRBV7-2	once	TRBJ1-2	TGTGCCAGCAGCTACCGGGCCCGGGGGGACTATGGCTACACCTTC	CASSYRARGDYGYTF
NA	TRBV7-9	NA	TRBJ2-1	TGTGCCAGCAGCAAAGCAGGTTCCTACAATGAGCAGTTCTTC	CASSKAGSYNEQFF
NA	TRBV25-1	NA	TRBJ2-5	TGTGCCAGCAGTGAATTGGGCAGCCAAGAGACCCAGTACTTC	CASSELGSQETQYF
TRBD1	TRBV11-2	NA	TRBJ1-2	TGTGCCAGCAGCCTGGGAACAGGGGAGACCAACTATGGCTACACCTTC	CASSLGTGETNYGYTF
TRBD1	TRBV12-5	NA	TRBJ1-5	TGTGCTAGTGGTTTGGATGGCGGGACAGTCGATCAGCCCCAGCATTTT	CASGLDGGTVDQPQHF
NA	TRBV12-3/TRBV12-4	NA	TRBJ2-1	TGTGCCAGCAGTTCGTTTAAGCCGGGAGATGAGCAGTTCTTC	CASSSFKPGDEQFF
NA	TRBV20-1	NA	TRBJ1-1	TGCAGTGCGTTGGGGTGGGAACGAAACACTGAAGCTTTCTTT	CSALGWERNTEAFF
NA	TRBV30	NA	TRBJ2-5	TGTGCCTGGAATGGCGGCGGAGGGAAGACCCAGTACTTC	CAWNGGGGKTQYF
TRBD1	TRBV29-1	few	TRBJ1-5	TGCAGCGCAGGGGGCGAAAATCAGCCCCAGCATTTT	CSAGGENQPQHF
NA	TRBV5-6	NA	TRBJ1-2	TGTGCCAGCGTGAACGCACTGGGCTATGGCTACACCTTC	CASVNALGYGYTF
NA	TRBV30	NA	TRBJ2-1	TGTGCCTGGGGCCCCCACGGAGACTGGAATGAGCAGTTCTTC	CAWGPHGDWNEQFF
TRBD1	TRBV20-1	NA	TRBJ2-6	TGCAGTGCTAGTACAGGGGGCGCCCCTGGGGCCAACGTCCTGACTTTC	CSASTGGAPGANVLTF
NA	TRBV7-9	NA	TRBJ1-1	TGTGCCAGCAGCGCTGCAGGGAAAGCTTTCTTT	CASSAAGKAFF
NA	TRBV5-1	NA	TRBJ2-5	TGCGCCAGCAGCCCGCCCCGGATCCAAGAGACCCAGTACTTC	CASSPPRIQETQYF
NA	TRBV30	NA	TRBJ1-5	TGTGCCTGGAGTTCTTCTGGTAGGGCCCCCAATCAGCCCCAGCATTTT	CAWSSSGRAPNQPQHF
TRBD1	TRBV3-1	NA	TRBJ1-1	TGTGCCAGCAGCCAGACATGGGACAGCCTGAACACTGAAGCTTTCTTT	CASSQTWDSLNTEAFF
NA	TRBV9	NA	TRBJ2-7	TGTGCCAGCAGCGTAGTAGGTCAGGGGCCCAACGAGCAGTACTTC	CASSVVGQGPNEQYF
NA	TRBV9	NA	TRBJ2-1	TGTGCCAGCAGCGTAGATGCCAGGGGCAATGAGCAGTTCTTC	CASSVDARGNEQFF
NA	TRBV3-1	NA	TRBJ2-2	TGTGCCAGCAGCCAAGAGGGACTGCAGAACACCGGGGAGCTGTTTTTT	CASSQEGLQNTGELFF
NA	TRBV5-1	NA	TRBJ2-7	TGCGCCAGCAGCAATGGAAACTCAGGGTCCTACGAGCAGTACTTC	CASSNGNSGSYEQYF
NA	TRBV15	NA	TRBJ2-7	TGTGCCACCAGCAGAGATCTCTGGGGGGCGAGCTCCTACGAGCAGTACTTC	CATSRDLWGASSYEQYF
NA	TRBV30	NA	TRBJ1-1	TGTGCCTGGAGGATAGAAAGGAGCACTGAAGCTTTCTTT	CAWRIERSTEAFF
NA	TRBV27	NA	TRBJ2-7	TGTGCCAGCAGTTTAAAGGGGGGAGCAGGCGAGCAGTACTTC	CASSLKGGAGEQYF
NA	TRBV30	NA	TRBJ2-1	TGTGCCTTGAACAGGCCCCTCTTCGGCAATGAGCAGTTCTTC	CALNRPLFGNEQFF
TRBD1	TRBV11-2	NA	TRBJ1-6	TGTGCCAGCAGCTCCCAGGGGGTGAGGAATTCACCCCTCCACTTT	CASSSQGVRNSPLHF
TRBD1	TRBV2	NA	TRBJ1-3	TGTGCCAGCAGTGACGGGACAGCCAACTCTGGAAACACCATATATTTT	CASSDGTANSGNTIYF
NA	TRBV29-1	NA	TRBJ1-1	TGCAGCGTCATCCTGCGGGTAAACACTGAAGCTTTCTTT	CSVILRVNTEAFF
TRBD1	TRBV2	once	TRBJ2-3	TGTGCCAGCAAGACAGGGCCTAGCACAGATACGCAGTATTTT	CASKTGPSTDTQYF
NA	TRBV20-1	NA	TRBJ2-7	TGCAGTGCTAGGTGGCGAAGCTCCTACGAGCAGTACTTC	CSARWRSSYEQYF
TRBD2	TRBV3-1	NA	TRBJ2-5	TGTGCCAGCAGCCAAGACGGCGGGGGGAGAGAGACCCAGTACTTC	CASSQDGGGRETQYF
NA	TRBV25-1	NA	TRBJ2-1	TGTGCCAGCAGTGTTCCAGGTGGGAATGAGCAGTTCTTC	CASSVPGGNEQFF
TRBD2	TRBV6-5	NA	TRBJ2-5	TGTGCCAGCAGTTCGGGGACTAGTCGAATAGAGACCCAGTACTTC	CASSSGTSRIETQYF
TRBD2	TRBV30	NA	TRBJ2-5	TGTGCCTGGAGTGTAACTAGCGGGGGGACCCAGTACTTC	CAWSVTSGGTQYF
TRBD1	TRBV2	NA	TRBJ2-7	TGTGCCAGCAGTGAACGACAGGGGTACTACGAGCAGTACTTC	CASSERQGYYEQYF
NA	TRBV6-4	NA	TRBJ1-2	TGTGCCAGCAGCCCATCGGGACGGTACTATGGCTACACCTTC	CASSPSGRYYGYTF
NA	TRBV24-1	once	TRBJ2-3	TGTGCCACCAGTGATACTAGCACAGATACGCAGTATTTT	CATSDTSTDTQYF
NA	TRBV6-5	NA	TRBJ2-5	TGTGCCAGCAGTTACTCGATTGAAGAGACCCAGTACTTC	CASSYSIEETQYF
TRBD1	TRBV20-1	NA	TRBJ2-7	TGCAGTGCTACGGGACAGGGCGAAGGCGGGCAGTACTTC	CSATGQGEGGQYF
NA	TRBV20-1	NA	TRBJ2-1	TGCAGTGCTAGACTACAGGAGGCCCCGCAGTTCTTC	CSARLQEAPQFF
NA	TRBV5-1	NA	TRBJ1-6	TGCGCCAGCAGAGCTGAGGGTTCACCCCTCCACTTT	CASRAEGSPLHF
NA	TRBV20-1	NA	TRBJ2-3	TGCAGTGCTAGTCATACCCGCACAGATACGCAGTATTTT	CSASHTRTDTQYF
NA	TRBV27	once	TRBJ2-5	TGTGCCAGCAGTCCTCGCCGGGACTGGAGACCCGAGACCCAGTACTTC	CASSPRRDWRPETQYF
NA	TRBV20-1	NA	TRBJ2-2	TGCAGTGCTAGTGGACAGACGACCCGGGAGCTGTTTTTT	CSASGQTTRELFF
TRBD2	TRBV20-1	NA	TRBJ2-3	TGCAGTTGGACTAGCGGGGGGGTAACAGATACGCAGTATTTT	CSWTSGGVTDTQYF
TRBD1	TRBV7-3	NA	TRBJ2-1	TGTGCCAGCAGCCCCGGACAGGGCGGAAGGGATGAGCAGTTCTTC	CASSPGQGGRDEQFF
TRBD1	TRBV4-2	NA	TRBJ1-2	TGTGCCAGCAGCCGGGGAGGGGGCGAGGGCTACACCTTC	CASSRGGGEGYTF
NA	TRBV9	NA	TRBJ2-3	TGTGCCAGCAGCCTTCAGTCGGCAGATACGCAGTATTTT	CASSLQSADTQYF
NA	TRBV5-8	NA	TRBJ2-6	TGTGCCAGCAGCTTGGGGCTGGAGGCCAACGTCCTGACTTTC	CASSLGLEANVLTF
NA	TRBV9	NA	TRBJ2-3	TGTGCCAGCAGCGTAGGTGAAGATACGCAGTATTTT	CASSVGEDTQYF
NA	TRBV20-1	NA	TRBJ2-7	TGCAGTGCTAGATCAGACACCAGCTCCTACGAGCAGTACTTC	CSARSDTSSYEQYF
NA	TRBV20-1	NA	TRBJ2-1	TGCAGTGCTGGACGGAGCTCCTACAATGAGCAGTTCTTC	CSAGRSSYNEQFF
TRBD2	TRBV11-1	NA	TRBJ2-1	TGTGCCAGCCTGAGCGGGGCCTCATCCTACAATGAGCAGTTCTTC	CASLSGASSYNEQFF
NA	TRBV7-9	NA	TRBJ1-1	TGTGCCAGCACCCGAGGGCTGAACACTGAAGCTTTCTTT	CASTRGLNTEAFF
NA	TRBV29-1	NA	TRBJ2-5	TGCAGCGTCCAGAAGACGACGAGGGGAGAGACCCAGTACTTC	CSVQKTTRGETQYF